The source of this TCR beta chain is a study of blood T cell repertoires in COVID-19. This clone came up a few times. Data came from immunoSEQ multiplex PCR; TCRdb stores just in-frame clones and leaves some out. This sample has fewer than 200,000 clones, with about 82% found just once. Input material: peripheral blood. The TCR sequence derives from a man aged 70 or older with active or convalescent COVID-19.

The CDR3 protein is CSVPGGKDQPQHF. For the CDR3, the DNA is TGCAGCGTTCCGGGGGGCAAAGATCAGCCCCAGCATTTT. This rearrangement joins TRBV29-1 to TRBJ1-5, with a tentative D call TRBD1 (6 bases). V was shortened by 5 bases and J by 5 bases, with 13 bases between the two germline ends. The CDR3 contains 13 residues. Germline assignment: CDR1 SQVTM and CDR2 ANQGSEA.